This T cell receptor beta chain was sequenced in a study of T cells in localized non-small cell lung cancer. Clones were read by immunoSEQ multiplex PCR, and TCRdb kept only the in-frame ones, dropping some. The sample carries about 19,000 clones, 80% to 95% recorded once. Germline trimming cut 5 bases from V and 5 bases from J; bases unmatched to any gene: 15. CDR1 and CDR2 (germline): LNHDA, SQIVND (reference sequence). CDR3 length: 16 residues. This TCR was sampled from a male donor aged 60 or older with stage I squamous cell lung carcinoma. Sequenced here: peripheral blood, sampled before any cancer treatment. V gene TRBV19 combines with J gene TRBJ2-7, with TRBD2 matching 7 bases. The CDR3 sequence is CASSPLAGGGTHEQYF. CDR3 sequence (DNA): TGTGCCAGTAGTCCTTTAGCGGGCGGCGGCACGCACGAGCAGTACTTC. The full variable domain, completed using reference TRBV19 and TRBJ2-7, is DGGITQSPKYLFRKEGQNVTLSCEQNLNHDAMYWYRQDPGQGLRLIYYSQIVNDFQKGDIAEGYSVSREKKESFPLTVTSAQKNPTAFYLCASSPLAGGGTHEQYFGPGTRLTVT.